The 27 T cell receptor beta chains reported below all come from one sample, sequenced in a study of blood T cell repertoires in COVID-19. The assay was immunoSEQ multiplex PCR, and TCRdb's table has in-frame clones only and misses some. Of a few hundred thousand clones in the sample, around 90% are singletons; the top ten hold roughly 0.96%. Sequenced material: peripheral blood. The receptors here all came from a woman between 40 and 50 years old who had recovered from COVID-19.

CDR3 loop: CASSLERGLRNTEAFF. In DNA, the CDR3 is TGTGCCAGCAGTTTAGAGAGGGGGTTGAGAAACACTGAAGCTTTCTTT. The rearrangement joins TRBV27 to TRBJ1-1, with D perhaps matching TRBD1 (6 bases). CDR3 length: 16 amino acids. V shed 2 bases and J shed 2 bases, with 15 bases lying between them. Germline-derived CDR1 and CDR2 are MNHEY and SMNVEV (reference sequence).

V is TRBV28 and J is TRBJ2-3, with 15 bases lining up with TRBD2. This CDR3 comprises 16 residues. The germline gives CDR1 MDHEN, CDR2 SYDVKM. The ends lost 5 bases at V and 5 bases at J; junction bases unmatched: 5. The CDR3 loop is CASSGLAGGPEDTQYF. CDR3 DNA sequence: TGTGCCAGCAGTGGACTAGCGGGAGGGCCGGAAGATACGCAGTATTTT.

This CDR3 reads CASSYSRGQGFSDTQYF. The CDR3 DNA reads as TGTGCCAGCAGCTACTCGCGGGGACAGGGATTTTCAGATACGCAGTATTTT. V is TRBV5-6 and J is TRBJ2-3, with 9 positions matching TRBD1. The CDR3 consists of 17 residues. Germline CDR1 is SGHDT and CDR2 is YYEEEE. The V segment lost 3 bases and the J segment 4 bases; nucleotides outside the gene matches: 12.

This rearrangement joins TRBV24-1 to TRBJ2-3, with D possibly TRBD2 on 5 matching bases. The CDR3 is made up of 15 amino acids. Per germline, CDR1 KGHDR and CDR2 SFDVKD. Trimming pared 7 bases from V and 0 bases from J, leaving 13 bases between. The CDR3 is CATREWASSTDTQYF. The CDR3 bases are TGTGCCACCAGGGAATGGGCTAGCAGCACAGATACGCAGTATTTT.

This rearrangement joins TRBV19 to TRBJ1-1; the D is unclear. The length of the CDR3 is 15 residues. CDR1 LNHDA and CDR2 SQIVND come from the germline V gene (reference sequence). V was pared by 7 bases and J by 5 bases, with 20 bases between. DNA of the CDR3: TGTGCCAGTAATGGTTATTCGGGAGGGAGAACTGAAGCTTTCTTT. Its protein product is CASNGYSGGRTEAFF.

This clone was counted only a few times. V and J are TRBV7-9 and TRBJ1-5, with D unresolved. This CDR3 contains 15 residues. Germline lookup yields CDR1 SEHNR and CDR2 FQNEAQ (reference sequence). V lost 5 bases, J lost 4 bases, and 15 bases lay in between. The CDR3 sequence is CASSAVGGSNQPQHF. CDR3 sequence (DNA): TGTGCCAGCAGCGCCGTCGGCGGATCAAATCAGCCCCAGCATTTT.

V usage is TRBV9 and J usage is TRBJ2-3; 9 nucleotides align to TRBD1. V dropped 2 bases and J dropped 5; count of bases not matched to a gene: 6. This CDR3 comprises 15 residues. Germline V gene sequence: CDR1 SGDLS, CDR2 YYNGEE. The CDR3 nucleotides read TGTGCCAGCAGCGTCGTACAGGGGGCGCAAGATACGCAGTATTTT. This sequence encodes CASSVVQGAQDTQYF.

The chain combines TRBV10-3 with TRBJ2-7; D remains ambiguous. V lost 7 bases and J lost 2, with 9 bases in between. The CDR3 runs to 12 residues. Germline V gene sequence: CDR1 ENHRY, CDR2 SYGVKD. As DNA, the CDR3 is TGTGCCATCAAGACTGAAACCTACGAGCAGTACTTC. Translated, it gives CAIKTETYEQYF.

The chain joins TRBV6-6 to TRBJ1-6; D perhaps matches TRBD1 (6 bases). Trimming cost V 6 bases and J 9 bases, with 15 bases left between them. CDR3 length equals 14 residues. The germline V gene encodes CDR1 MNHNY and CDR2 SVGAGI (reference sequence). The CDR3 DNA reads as TGTGCCAGCAGGGTTCTAGGGGGTGGTTCACCCCTCCACTTT. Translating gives CASRVLGGGSPLHF.

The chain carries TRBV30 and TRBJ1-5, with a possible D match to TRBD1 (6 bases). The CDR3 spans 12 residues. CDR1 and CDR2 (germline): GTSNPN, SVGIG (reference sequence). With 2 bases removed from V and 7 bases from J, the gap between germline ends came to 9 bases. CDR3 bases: TGTGCCTGGAGTATGGGGGCCCAGCCCCAGCATTTT. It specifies CAWSMGAQPQHF. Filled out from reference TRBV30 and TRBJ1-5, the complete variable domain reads SQTIHQWPATLVQPVGSPLSLECTVEGTSNPNLYWYRQAAGRGLQLLFYSVGIGQISSEVPQNLSASRPQDRQFILSSKKLLLSDSGFYLCAWSMGAQPQHFGDGTRLSIL.

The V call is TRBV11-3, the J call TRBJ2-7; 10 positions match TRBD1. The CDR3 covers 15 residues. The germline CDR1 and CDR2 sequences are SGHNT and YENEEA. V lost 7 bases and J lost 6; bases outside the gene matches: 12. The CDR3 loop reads CASNNAGQGSGEQYF. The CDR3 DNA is TGTGCCAGCAACAACGCGGGACAGGGGTCGGGCGAGCAGTACTTC. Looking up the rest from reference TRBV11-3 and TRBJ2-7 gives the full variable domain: EAGVVQSPRYKIIEKKQPVAFWCNPISGHNTLYWYLQNLGQGPELLIRYENEEAVDDSQLPKDRFSAERLKGVDSTLKIQPAELGDSAVYLCASNNAGQGSGEQYFGPGTRLTVT.

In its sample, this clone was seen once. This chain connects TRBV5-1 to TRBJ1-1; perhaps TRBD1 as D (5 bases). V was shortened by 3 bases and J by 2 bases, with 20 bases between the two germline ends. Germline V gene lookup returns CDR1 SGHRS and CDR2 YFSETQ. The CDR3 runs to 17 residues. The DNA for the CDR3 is TGCGCCAGCAGCTGGGCTGGGCAGGGTAGTTTTAACACTGAAGCTTTCTTT. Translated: CASSWAGQGSFNTEAFF.

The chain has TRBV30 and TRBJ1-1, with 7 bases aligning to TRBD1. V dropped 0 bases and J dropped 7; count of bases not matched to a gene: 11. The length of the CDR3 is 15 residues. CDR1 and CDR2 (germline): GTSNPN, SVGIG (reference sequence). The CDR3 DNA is TGTGCCTGGAGTGTATCGGGCCAGGGGGTGAGTGAAGCTTTCTTT. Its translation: CAWSVSGQGVSEAFF.

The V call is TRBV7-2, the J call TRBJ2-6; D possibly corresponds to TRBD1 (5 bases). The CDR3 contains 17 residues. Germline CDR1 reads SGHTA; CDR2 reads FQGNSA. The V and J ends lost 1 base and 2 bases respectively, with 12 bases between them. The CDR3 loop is CASSLGVGVAGANVLTF. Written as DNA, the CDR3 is TGTGCCAGCAGCTTAGGTGTAGGGGTGGCTGGGGCCAACGTCCTGACTTTC.

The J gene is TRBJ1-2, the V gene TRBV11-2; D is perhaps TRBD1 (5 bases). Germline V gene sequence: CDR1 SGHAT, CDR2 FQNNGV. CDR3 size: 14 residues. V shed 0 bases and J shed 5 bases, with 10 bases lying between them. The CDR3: CASSLDRALYGYTF. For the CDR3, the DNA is TGTGCCAGCAGCTTAGACAGGGCCCTATATGGCTACACCTTC.

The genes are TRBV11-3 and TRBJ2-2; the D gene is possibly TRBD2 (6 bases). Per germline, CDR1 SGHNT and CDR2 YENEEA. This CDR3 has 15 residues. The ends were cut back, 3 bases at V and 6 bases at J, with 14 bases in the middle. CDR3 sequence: CASSLEEGDPGELFF. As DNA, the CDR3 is TGTGCCAGCAGCTTGGAGGAGGGTGACCCCGGGGAGCTGTTTTTT.

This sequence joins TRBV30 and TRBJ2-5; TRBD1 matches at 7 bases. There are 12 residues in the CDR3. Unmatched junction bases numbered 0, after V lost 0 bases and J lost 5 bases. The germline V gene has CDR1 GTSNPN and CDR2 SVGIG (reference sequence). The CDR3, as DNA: TGTGCCTGGAGTGTACAGGGGGAGACCCAGTACTTC. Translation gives CAWSVQGETQYF.

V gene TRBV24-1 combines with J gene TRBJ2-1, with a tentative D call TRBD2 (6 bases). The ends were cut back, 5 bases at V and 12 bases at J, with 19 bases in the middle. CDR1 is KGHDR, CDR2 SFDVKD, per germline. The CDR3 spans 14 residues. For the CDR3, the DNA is TGTGCCACCAGTGGAACACTAGCCCAATCCCCGCAGTTCTTC. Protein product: CATSGTLAQSPQFF.

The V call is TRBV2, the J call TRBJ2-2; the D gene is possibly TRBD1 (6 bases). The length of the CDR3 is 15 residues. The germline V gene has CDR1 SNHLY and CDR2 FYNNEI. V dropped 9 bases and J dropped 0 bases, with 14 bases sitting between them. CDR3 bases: TGTGCCAGGGACCTAGGACAGACGAACACCGGGGAGCTGTTTTTT. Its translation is CARDLGQTNTGELFF.

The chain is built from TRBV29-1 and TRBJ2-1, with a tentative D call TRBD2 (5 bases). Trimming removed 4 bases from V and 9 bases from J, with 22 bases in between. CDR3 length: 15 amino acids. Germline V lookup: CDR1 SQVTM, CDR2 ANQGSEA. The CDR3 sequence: CSVGAPLTRFTEQFF. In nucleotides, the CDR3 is TGCAGCGTTGGAGCCCCTCTAACTAGGTTCACTGAGCAGTTCTTC.

CDR3 region: CASSIVGVLREGRETQYF. CDR3 DNA: TGTGCCAGTAGTATAGTGGGGGTCCTACGGGAGGGCCGCGAGACCCAGTACTTC. V and J are TRBV19 and TRBJ2-5, with 8 nucleotides matching TRBD2. CDR1 LNHDA and CDR2 SQIVND come from the germline V gene (reference sequence). The CDR3 runs to 18 residues. The J segment lost 5 bases and the V segment lost 1 base, leaving 15 bases of the junction unmatched.

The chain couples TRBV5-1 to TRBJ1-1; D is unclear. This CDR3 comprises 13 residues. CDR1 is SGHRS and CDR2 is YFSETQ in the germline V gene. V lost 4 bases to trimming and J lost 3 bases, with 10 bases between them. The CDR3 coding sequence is TGCGCCAGCAGCGAGGGTAGGGACACTGAAGCTTTCTTT. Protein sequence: CASSEGRDTEAFF.

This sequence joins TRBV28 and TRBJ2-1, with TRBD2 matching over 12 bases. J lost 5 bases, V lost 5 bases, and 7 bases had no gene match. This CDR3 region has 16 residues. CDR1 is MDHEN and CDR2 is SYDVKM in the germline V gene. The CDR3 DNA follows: TGTGCCAGCAGTGCCGGGACTAGCGGGCTGCACAATGAGCAGTTCTTC. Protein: CASSAGTSGLHNEQFF.

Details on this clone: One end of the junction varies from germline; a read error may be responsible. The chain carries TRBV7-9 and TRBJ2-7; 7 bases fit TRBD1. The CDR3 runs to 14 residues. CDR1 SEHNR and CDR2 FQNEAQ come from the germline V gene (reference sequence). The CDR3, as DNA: TGTGCCAGCAGTTTAGGACAGGACTCCTACGAGCAGTACTTC. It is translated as CASSLGQDSYEQYF.

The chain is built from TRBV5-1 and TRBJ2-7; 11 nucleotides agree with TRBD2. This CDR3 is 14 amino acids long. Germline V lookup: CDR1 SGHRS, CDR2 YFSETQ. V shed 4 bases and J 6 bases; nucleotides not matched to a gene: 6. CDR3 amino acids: CASSLSGRASEQYF. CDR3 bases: TGCGCCAGCAGCCTTAGCGGGAGGGCCTCCGAGCAGTACTTC.

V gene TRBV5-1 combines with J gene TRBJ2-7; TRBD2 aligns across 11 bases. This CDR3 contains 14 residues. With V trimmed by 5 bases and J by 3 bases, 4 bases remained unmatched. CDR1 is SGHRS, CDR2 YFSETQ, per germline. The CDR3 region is CASRAGLAVYEQYF. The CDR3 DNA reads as TGCGCCAGCAGAGCGGGACTAGCGGTCTACGAGCAGTACTTC.

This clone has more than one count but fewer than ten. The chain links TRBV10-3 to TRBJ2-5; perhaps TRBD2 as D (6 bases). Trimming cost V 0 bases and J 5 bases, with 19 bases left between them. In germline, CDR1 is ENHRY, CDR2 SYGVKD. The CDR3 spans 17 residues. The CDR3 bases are TGTGCCATCAGTGAGTCGACTAGTGGCGACCTATGGGAGACCCAGTACTTC. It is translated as CAISESTSGDLWETQYF.